This T cell receptor beta chain was sequenced in a study of blood T cell repertoires in COVID-19. The wider study: The origin of the acute and convalescent COVID-19 samples was the United States, Italy and Spain. The cDNA or gDNA used as material had been derived from T cells, B-cell-depleted T cells, or PBMCs.

TCRdb's copy holds only in-frame clones and misses some; the assay was immunoSEQ multiplex PCR. The sample has about 320,000 clones, just under 90% seen once. The source is a woman in her twenties or thirties with COVID-19, enrolled during active disease. Sequenced material: peripheral blood.

CDR3 coding DNA: TGTGCCAGTAGTGAGGTACTCTACCCCTACGAGCAGTACTTC. It codes for CASSEVLYPYEQYF. The V gene is TRBV19, the J gene TRBJ2-7; no reliable D call. The V gene lost 5 bases and the J gene lost 2 bases, with 13 bases spanning the gap. CDR1 and CDR2 (germline): LNHDA, SQIVND (reference sequence). The CDR3 totals 14 residues. The variable domain in full, with the rest retrieved from reference TRBV19 and TRBJ2-7, is DGGITQSPKYLFRKEGQNVTLSCEQNLNHDAMYWYRQDPGQGLRLIYYSQIVNDFQKGDIAEGYSVSREKKESFPLTVTSAQKNPTAFYLCASSEVLYPYEQYFGPGTRLTVT.